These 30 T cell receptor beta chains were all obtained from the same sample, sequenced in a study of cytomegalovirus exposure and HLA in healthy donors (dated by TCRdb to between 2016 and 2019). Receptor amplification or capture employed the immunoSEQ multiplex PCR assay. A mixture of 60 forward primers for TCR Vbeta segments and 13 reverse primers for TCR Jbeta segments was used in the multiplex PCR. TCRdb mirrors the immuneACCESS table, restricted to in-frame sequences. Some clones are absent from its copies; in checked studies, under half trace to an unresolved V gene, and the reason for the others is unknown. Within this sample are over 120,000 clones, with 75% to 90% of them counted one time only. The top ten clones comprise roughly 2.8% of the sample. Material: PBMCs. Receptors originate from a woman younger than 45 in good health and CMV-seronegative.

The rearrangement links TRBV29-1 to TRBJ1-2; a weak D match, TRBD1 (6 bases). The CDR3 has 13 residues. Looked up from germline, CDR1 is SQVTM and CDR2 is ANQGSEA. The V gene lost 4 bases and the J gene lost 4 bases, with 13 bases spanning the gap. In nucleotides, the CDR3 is TGCAGCGTTGTGACAGGTATCTCCTATGGCTACACCTTC. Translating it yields CSVVTGISYGYTF.

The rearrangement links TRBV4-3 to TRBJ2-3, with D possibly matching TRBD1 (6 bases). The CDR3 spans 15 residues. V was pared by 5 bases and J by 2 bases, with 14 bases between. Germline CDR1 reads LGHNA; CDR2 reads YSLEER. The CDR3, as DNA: TGCGCCAGCAGCGAGACCGGGACACCCACAGATACGCAGTATTTT. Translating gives CASSETGTPTDTQYF.

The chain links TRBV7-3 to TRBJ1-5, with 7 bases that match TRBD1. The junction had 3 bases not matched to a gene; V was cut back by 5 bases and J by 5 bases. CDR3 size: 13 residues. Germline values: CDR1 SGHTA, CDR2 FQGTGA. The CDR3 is CASSLDRDQPQHF. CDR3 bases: TGTGCCAGCAGCCTTGACAGGGATCAGCCCCAGCATTTT.

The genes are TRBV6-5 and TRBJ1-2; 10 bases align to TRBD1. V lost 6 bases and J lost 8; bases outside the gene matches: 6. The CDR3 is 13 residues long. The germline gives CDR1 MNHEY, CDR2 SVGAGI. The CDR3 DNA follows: TGTGCCAGCAGCCAAGGGACAGGGGTCGGCTACACCTTC. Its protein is CASSQGTGVGYTF.

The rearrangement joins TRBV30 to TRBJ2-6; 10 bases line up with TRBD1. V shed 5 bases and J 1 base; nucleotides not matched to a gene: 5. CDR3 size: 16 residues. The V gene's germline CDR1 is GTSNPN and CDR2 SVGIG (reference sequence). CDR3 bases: TGTGCCTGGTTGACAGGGGGCAATTCTGGGGCCAACGTCCTGACTTTC. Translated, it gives CAWLTGGNSGANVLTF.

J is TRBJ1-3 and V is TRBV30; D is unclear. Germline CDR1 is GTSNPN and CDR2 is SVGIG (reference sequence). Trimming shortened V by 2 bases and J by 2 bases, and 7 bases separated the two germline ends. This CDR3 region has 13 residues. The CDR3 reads CAWSIAAGNTIYF. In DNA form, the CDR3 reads TGTGCCTGGAGTATCGCGGCTGGAAACACCATATATTTT.

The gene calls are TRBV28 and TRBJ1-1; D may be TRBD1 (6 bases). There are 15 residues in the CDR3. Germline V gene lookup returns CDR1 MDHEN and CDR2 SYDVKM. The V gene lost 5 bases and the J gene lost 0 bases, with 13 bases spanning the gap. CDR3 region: CASSPTGILNTEAFF. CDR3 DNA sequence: TGTGCCAGCAGTCCCACAGGGATTTTGAACACTGAAGCTTTCTTT.

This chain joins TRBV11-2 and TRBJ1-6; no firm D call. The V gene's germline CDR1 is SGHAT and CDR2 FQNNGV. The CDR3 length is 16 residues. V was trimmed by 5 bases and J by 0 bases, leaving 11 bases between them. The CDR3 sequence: CASSRMTSSYNSPLHF. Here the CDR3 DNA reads TGTGCCAGCAGCAGGATGACTAGCTCCTATAATTCACCCCTCCACTTT.

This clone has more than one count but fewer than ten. Here the CDR3 DNA reads TGCGCCAGCAGCCCGTCGGGGACCAGCGGGGGCGAGCAGTACTTC. It yields the protein CASSPSGTSGGEQYF. The chain is built from TRBV5-1 and TRBJ2-7; 8 positions agree with TRBD2. This CDR3 is built from 15 residues. Trimming took 4 bases from V and 6 from J; bases not matched to a gene: 12. Germline V gene data show CDR1 as SGHRS and CDR2 as YFSETQ.

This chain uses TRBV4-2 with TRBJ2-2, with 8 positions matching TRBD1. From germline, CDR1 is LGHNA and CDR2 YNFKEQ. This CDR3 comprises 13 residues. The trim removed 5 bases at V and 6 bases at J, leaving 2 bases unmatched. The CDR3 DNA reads TGTGCCAGCAGCTTACAGGGGGCCGGGGAGCTGTTTTTT. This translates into CASSLQGAGELFF.

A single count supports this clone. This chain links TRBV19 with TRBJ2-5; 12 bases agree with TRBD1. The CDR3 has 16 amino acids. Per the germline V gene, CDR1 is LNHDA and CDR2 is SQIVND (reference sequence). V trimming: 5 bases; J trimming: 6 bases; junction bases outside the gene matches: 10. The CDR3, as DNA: TGTGCCAGTAGTGAAAGCGGGACAGGGGGCTTAAAGACCCAGTACTTC. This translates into CASSESGTGGLKTQYF.

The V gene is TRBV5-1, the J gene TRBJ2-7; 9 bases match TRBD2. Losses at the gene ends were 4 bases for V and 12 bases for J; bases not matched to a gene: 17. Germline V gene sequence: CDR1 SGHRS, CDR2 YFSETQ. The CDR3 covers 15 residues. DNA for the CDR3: TGCGCCAGCAGCCCGGACGTCGCCGGGGCGGGAGGGGTGTACTTC. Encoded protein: CASSPDVAGAGGVYF. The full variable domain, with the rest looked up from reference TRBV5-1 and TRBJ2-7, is KAGVTQTPRYLIKTRGQQVTLSCSPISGHRSVSWYQQTPGQGLQFLFEYFSETQRNKGNFPGRFSGRQFSNSRSEMNVSTLELGDSALYLCASSPDVAGAGGVYFGPGTRLTVT.

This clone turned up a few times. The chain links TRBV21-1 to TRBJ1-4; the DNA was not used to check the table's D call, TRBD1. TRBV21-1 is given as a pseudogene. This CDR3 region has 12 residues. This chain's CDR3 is CAARTGDEKLFF. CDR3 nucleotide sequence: TGTGCCGCGAGGACAGGGGATGAAAAACTGTTTTTT.

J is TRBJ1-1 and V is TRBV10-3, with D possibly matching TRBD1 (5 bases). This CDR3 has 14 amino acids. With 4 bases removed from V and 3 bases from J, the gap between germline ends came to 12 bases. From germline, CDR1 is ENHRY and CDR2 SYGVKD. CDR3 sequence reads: CAISAGPSDTEAFF. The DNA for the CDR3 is TGTGCCATCAGTGCAGGGCCATCAGACACTGAAGCTTTCTTT.

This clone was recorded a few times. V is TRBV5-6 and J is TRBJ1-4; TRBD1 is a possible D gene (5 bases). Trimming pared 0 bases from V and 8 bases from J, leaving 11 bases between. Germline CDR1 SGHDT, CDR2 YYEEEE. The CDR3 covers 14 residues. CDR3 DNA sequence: TGTGCCAGCAGCTTGGAACCAGGGTCAGAAAAACTGTTTTTT. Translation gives CASSLEPGSEKLFF. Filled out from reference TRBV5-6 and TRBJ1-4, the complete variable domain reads DAGVTQSPTHLIKTRGQQVTLRCSPKSGHDTVSWYQQALGQGPQFIFQYYEEEERQRGNFPDRFSGHQFPNYSSELNVNALLLGDSALYLCASSLEPGSEKLFFGSGTQLSVL.

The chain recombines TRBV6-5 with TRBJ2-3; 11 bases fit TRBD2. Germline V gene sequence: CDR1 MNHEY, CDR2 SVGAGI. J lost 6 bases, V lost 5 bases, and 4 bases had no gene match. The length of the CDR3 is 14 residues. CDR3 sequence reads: CASSDLAGGDTQYF. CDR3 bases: TGTGCCAGCAGTGATCTAGCGGGGGGCGATACGCAGTATTTT.

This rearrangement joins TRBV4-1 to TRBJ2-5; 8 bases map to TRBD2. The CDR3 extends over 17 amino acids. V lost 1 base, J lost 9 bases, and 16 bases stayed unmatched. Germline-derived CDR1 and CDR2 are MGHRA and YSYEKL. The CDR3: CASSQVRSGGGVEAQYF. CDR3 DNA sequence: TGCGCCAGCAGCCAAGTTAGGAGCGGGGGTGGGGTTGAGGCCCAGTACTTC.

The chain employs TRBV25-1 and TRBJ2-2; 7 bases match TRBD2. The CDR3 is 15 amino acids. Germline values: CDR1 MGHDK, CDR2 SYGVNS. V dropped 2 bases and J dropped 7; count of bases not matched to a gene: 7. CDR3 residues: CASSEMGGRVGELFF. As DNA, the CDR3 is TGTGCCAGCAGTGAAATGGGAGGGAGGGTCGGGGAGCTGTTTTTT.

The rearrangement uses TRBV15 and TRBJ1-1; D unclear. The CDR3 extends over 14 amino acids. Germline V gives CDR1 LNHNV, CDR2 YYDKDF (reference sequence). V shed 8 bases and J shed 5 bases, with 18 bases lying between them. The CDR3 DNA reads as TGTGCCACCTCTCTTGAAAAGGGAGTAACTGAAGCTTTCTTT. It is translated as CATSLEKGVTEAFF.

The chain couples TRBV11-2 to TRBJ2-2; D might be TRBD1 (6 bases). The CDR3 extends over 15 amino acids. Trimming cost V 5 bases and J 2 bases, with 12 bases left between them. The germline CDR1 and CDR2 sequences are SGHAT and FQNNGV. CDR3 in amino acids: CASSPRDINTGELFF. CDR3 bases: TGTGCCAGCAGCCCCCGGGACATCAACACCGGGGAGCTGTTTTTT.

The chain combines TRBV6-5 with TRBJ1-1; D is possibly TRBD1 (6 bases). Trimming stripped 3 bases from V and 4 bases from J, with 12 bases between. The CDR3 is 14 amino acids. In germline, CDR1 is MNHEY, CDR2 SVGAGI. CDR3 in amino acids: CASSYRQGRTEAFF. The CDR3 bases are TGTGCCAGCAGTTATCGGCAGGGGCGCACTGAAGCTTTCTTT.

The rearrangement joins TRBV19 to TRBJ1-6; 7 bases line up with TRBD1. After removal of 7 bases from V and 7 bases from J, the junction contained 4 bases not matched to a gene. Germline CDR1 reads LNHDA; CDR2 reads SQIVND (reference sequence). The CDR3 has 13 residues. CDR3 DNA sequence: TGTGCCAGTACCCTCAGGGGGAATTCACCCCTCCACTTT. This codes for CASTLRGNSPLHF.

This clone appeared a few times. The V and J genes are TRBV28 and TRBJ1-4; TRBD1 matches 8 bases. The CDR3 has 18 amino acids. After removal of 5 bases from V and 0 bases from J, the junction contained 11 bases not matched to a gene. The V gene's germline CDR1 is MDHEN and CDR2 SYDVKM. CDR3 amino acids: CASSTKDREKSTNEKLFF. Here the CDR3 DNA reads TGTGCCAGCAGTACAAAGGACAGGGAGAAATCAACTAATGAAAAACTGTTTTTT.

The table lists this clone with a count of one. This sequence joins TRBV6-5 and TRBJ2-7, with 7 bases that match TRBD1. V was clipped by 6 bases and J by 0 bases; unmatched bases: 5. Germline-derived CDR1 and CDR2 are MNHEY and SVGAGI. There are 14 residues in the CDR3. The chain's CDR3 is CASSLTGSSYEQYF. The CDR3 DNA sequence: TGTGCCAGCAGCCTGACAGGGAGCTCCTACGAGCAGTACTTC.

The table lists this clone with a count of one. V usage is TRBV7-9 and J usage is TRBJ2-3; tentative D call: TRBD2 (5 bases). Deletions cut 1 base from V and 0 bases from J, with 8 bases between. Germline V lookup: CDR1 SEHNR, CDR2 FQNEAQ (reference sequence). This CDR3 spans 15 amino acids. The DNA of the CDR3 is TGTGCCAGCAGCTTAGAAGCGGTCAGCACAGATACGCAGTATTTT. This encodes CASSLEAVSTDTQYF.

The CDR3 spells CASSLWFSGDTDTQYF. The CDR3 DNA reads as TGTGCCAGCAGTTTATGGTTTAGCGGGGATACAGATACGCAGTATTTT. The genes are TRBV27 and TRBJ2-3; 8 nucleotides match TRBD2. Germline loops: CDR1 MNHEY, CDR2 SMNVEV (reference sequence). V shed 1 base, J shed 3 bases, and the junction held 6 bases outside the gene matches. This CDR3 has 16 residues.

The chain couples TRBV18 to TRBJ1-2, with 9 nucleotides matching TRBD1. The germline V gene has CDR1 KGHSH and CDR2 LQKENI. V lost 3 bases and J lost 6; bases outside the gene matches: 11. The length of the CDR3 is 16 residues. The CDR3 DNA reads TGTGCCAGCTCACCCGCCCAACTGACAGGGGGAGATGGCTACACCTTC. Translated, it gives CASSPAQLTGGDGYTF.

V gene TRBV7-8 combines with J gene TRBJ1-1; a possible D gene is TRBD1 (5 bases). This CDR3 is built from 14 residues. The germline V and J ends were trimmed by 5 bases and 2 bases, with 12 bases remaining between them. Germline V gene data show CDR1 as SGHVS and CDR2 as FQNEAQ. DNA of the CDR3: TGTGCCAGCAGCCGGGGGGACGTAAACACTGAAGCTTTCTTT. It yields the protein CASSRGDVNTEAFF.

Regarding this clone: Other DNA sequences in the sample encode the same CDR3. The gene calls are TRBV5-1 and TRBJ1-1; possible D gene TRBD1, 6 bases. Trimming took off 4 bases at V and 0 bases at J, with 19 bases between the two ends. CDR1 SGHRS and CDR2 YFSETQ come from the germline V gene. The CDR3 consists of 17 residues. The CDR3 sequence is CASSIEYRTAMNTEAFF. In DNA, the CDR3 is TGCGCCAGCAGCATCGAATATAGGACAGCCATGAACACTGAAGCTTTCTTT.

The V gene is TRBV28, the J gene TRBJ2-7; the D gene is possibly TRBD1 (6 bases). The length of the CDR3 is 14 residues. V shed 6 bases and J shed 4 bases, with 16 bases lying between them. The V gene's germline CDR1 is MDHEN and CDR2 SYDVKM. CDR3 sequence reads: CASSSDRTWYEQYF. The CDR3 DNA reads TGTGCCAGCAGCAGCGACAGGACGTGGTACGAGCAGTACTTC.